Sequencing of this T cell receptor (beta chain) was carried out in a study of long-term antiretroviral therapy in people with HIV (dated by TCRdb to between 2021 and 2024). Context from the whole study: The earliest samples were collected about a decade before the 2015 WHO recommendation for immediate ART, when ART was typically delayed until CD4 counts fell. Whether ART initiation and durable HIV suppression were associated with changes in peripheral blood TRB repertoire composition and diversity was tested in a retrospective serial study. A total of roughly 180 cryopreserved PBMC samples were contributed to the cohort by 30 adults with confirmed HIV infection, with samples collected serially over a mean of around 6 years (range 1-12). Among the 30 to 35 participants with HIV, over nine were female. No cross-contamination during QIAcube processing was seen in test extractions of a monoclonal T-cell line run alongside 33 polyclonal samples. What the authors observed across the whole study: HIV repertoires had narrower CDR3 length ranges than controls, and the network structure suggested an antigen-experienced repertoire that shifted only slightly toward naive after ART. The samples span the years 2004 to 2017, and the ART regimens used may be less effective than current regimens. Since PBMC availability was limited, sequencing covered only the TCR beta chain, with no alpha chain pairing. Because cell numbers in pre-ART samples were limited, unsorted PBMC were profiled instead of sorted CD4+ and CD8+ T cells. A significant increase in TRB diversity was found to be associated with ART initiation, although TRB diversity was observed to remain significantly below that of transplant donor controls even after long-term ART. Inferences about post-ART repertoire changes are limited because no data were available on ART adherence, viral resistance or therapy changes. Expanded TRB clones identified before ART initiation dominated the repertoire across all time points, though the dominance fluctuated and decreased in many PLHIV after ART.

The cysteine opens and the phenylalanine closes a CDR3 of 14 amino acids. Kept here is only the CDR3 DNA, which spans 42 bases and is read in frame from base 1. The germline V gene gives CDR1 as SGHTA and CDR2 as FQGNSA. A distance of 6 bases separates the germline ends of V and J, which lose 0 bases and 3 bases respectively. Participants were included only if at least one PBMC sample before ART initiation and at least two post-ART samples were available. Every participant with HIV received treatment in the United States of America. Before DNA extraction, cryopreserved samples of about 0.95-11 million PBMC were thawed and then washed. At the time of the earliest PBMC sample, participants with HIV were aged between about 20 and 54 years. PBMC samples from each participant spanned 1-4 timepoints before ART initiation and 2-8 timepoints after ART initiation, with a median of 7 samples. Serial HIV viral load, CD4+ T-cell count, ART history and demographic data were obtained for every participant. Genomic DNA was extracted from unsorted PBMC with a Qiagen kit on a QIAcube, with processing performed in batches of 12 samples.

On this clone itself: Its binding antigen is unknown. The sample holds no much larger clone one base away, and base qualities are not on file.

The immunoSEQ hsTCRB v3.0 assay was used at survey level resolution to sequence the TRB variable region. A depth of 40,000-50,000 T-cell genomes per sample was targeted for TRB sequencing. An Illumina MiSeq with a v3 150-cycle kit was used to sequence the pooled TRB libraries. The original pipeline was this. Repertoire analysis was run in R within a reproducible Nextflow workflow that covered QC, data transformation and analysis. Custom analyses were implemented in LymphoSeq2, an R package for AIRR-Seq data exploration. A few samples that produced fewer than 5000 total TRB sequences were removed, so 200 or so HIV repertoires were analyzed. Among the 200 or so HIV repertoires that were kept, some 60 were collected before ART initiation and 120 to 140 were collected after ART initiation. Repertoires were downsampled to 5000 TRB nucleotide sequences, with summary statistics averaged over 100 downsampling iterations. TRB sequences were retained for analysis only if CDR3 regions of at least seven amino acids were present. Diversity was assessed using a clonality score derived from Shannon entropy and using the Gini coefficient. In the repertoire networks, any two of the top 5000 CDR3 amino acid sequences were linked whenever the two sequences differed by an edit distance of one. Antigen specificity groups and MHC restriction were predicted for TRB CDR3 amino acid sequences with GLIPH2. CDR3 amino acid sequences were matched against VDJdb and McPAS-TCR to flag known CMV, EBV, HIV or tissue antigen associations. Pre-ART, post-ART and control groups were compared with Wilcoxon signed-rank tests and Holm-Bonferroni correction. TCRdb's version of the immuneACCESS table is confined to in-frame rearrangements and falls short of the full clone set. An unresolved V gene accounts for under half of the shortfall where checked; the remainder is of unknown origin. V, J and clone size are those of that table, while D and trimming were read from the DNA. The table for this sample lists about 39,000 clones; more than 80% of them were counted only once. The ten largest account for about 5.7% of the sample.

The chain uses TRBV7-2 and TRBJ2-1, with the D gene too uncertain to name. The TCR sequence derives from a woman aged 45-65 years with HIV. This material consisted of unsorted PBMCs, taken 3.1 years after starting antiretroviral therapy. The DNA sequence is TGTGCCAGCAGCTTAGCTTTGATCTACAATGAGCAGTTCTTC. This translates into CASSLALIYNEQFF.